The clone carrying this TCR beta chain was counted only a few times. Its antigen is undetermined. Researchers reported that TCR beta cDNA libraries carried unique molecular identifiers. TCRdb reanalysed the PCR reads using MiXCR and keeps one entry per CDR3 protein. The sample includes roughly 580,000 distinct CDR3 sequences, about 40% of them seen just once. The data were obtained in a study of post-analysis software for immune sequencing data. Study conclusions and caveats: Several TRBV segments (TRBV5-6, TRBV5-1 and TRBV20-1 among them) occurred more frequently in patients than in controls. F measure clustering grouped samples strongly by preparation batch. Patients with multiple sclerosis recorded significantly lower normalized Chao1 diversity than controls, the study found.

This CDR3 contains 14 residues. The V gene's germline CDR1 is MGHDK and CDR2 SYGVNS. V was trimmed by 3 bases and J by 6 bases, leaving 12 bases between them. Specimen: blood. The chain links TRBV25-1 to TRBJ1-5; a possible D gene is TRBD1 (6 bases). The source is a girl aged 5-17 years with multiple sclerosis. Here the CDR3 reads CASSERGSGQPQHF. The CDR3 nucleotides are TGTGCCAGCAGTGAGAGGGGGAGCGGTCAGCCCCAGCATTTT. The complete variable domain, with remaining parts taken from reference TRBV25-1 and TRBJ1-5, reads EADIYQTPRYLVIGTGKKITLECSQTMGHDKMYWYQQDPGMELHLIHYSYGVNSTEKGDLSSESTVSRIRTEHFPLTLESARPSHTSQYLCASSERGSGQPQHFGDGTRLSIL.